The clone carrying this T cell receptor (beta chain) has only one observation. The sample originates from a study of blood T cell repertoires in COVID-19. Trimming left V 4 bases short and J 10 bases short, with 14 bases between. This CDR3 has 13 amino acids. Germline loops: CDR1 SNHLY, CDR2 FYNNEI. This table comes from immunoSEQ multiplex PCR, and its TCRdb copy is limited to in-frame clones, with some not included. The sample consists of roughly 230,000 clones, about 88% of them appearing once. The sample comprised peripheral blood. This TCR derives from a woman in her 40s who had recovered from COVID-19. This chain links TRBV2 with TRBJ2-1; D is possibly TRBD2 (6 bases). CDR3 residues: CASSAPEGREQFF. The CDR3, as DNA: TGTGCCAGCAGTGCCCCGGAGGGACGGGAGCAGTTCTTC.